What follows describes a single T cell receptor (beta chain). Its cognate antigen is unknown. This specimen belongs to a study of TIL therapy for anti-PD-1-resistant metastatic lung cancer. Study at large: Most patients had lung adenocarcinoma. Overall study results and limits: Infused TIL clonotypes partially replaced the baseline blood repertoire, then decayed over months.

With 6 bases removed from V and 1 base from J, the gap between germline ends came to 24 bases. The CDR3 totals 18 residues. Sequencing used immunoSEQ v3. The assay was immunoSEQ multiplex PCR, and TCRdb's table has in-frame clones only and misses some. The sample records fewer than 65,000 clones, roughly four fifths being singletons. Time point specified: pre-treatment sample, taken before nivolumab and TIL therapy. V usage is TRBV6-7 and J usage is TRBJ1-1; D gene unclear. TRBV6-7 is sorted into the ORF group, with uncertain function. This specimen consisted of blood, obtained at baseline. The TCR was taken from a person between 30 and 80 years old with non-small cell lung cancer. The DNA for the CDR3 is TGTGCCAGCAGGCCCCTTGGGGTTGAGGAACATGGGAACACTGAAGCTTTCTTT. Its protein is CASRPLGVEEHGNTEAFF.